This T cell receptor beta chain emerged from a study of T cells expressing NK-cell markers. The overall study: The TCR beta repertoires originated in sorted CD3+CD56+NKG2C+, CD3+CD56+NKG2C- and CD3+CD56-NKG2C+ T cells. The authors sequenced eight donors, of whom seven were HCMV-seropositive and one was seronegative.

TCRdb re-called the 5' RACE reads and shows each CDR3 protein once, DNA omitted. Recorded for this sample: about 380,000 distinct CDR3 sequences. Input material: blood T cells: a sorted CD56 or NKG2C T cell subset, CD4+ or CD8+ T cells, or bulk PBMC T cells (not recorded which). The receptor's source is a man aged 18-70 years in good health.

This CDR3 reads CASIGVTGMQGELFF. The chain recombines TRBV6-1 with TRBJ2-2; without DNA, the TCRdb call of TRBD1 cannot be checked. The CDR3 has 15 residues. CDR1 and CDR2 from the germline V gene are MNHNS and SASEGT.